The present entry profiles one TCR beta chain with its context. Under the authors' procedure: Reference gene primer amplification gave nucleated cell count estimates. TCRdb's table, derived via immunoSEQ multiplex PCR, lists solely in-frame clones and lacks some. That table gives V, J and clone size, and the DNA gave D and trimming. The data contain 140,000 or so clones, about 83% of them singletons. The data originate from a study of blood T cell repertoires in COVID-19. About the study: Collection of acute and convalescent COVID-19 samples took place in the United States, Italy and Spain. Sources were T cells, B-cell-depleted T cells, or PBMCs; the material itself was cDNA or gDNA.

Germline-derived CDR1 and CDR2 are SGHRS and YFSETQ. Trimming stripped 4 bases from V and 2 bases from J, with 12 bases between. The CDR3 consists of 14 residues. The sequencing sample was made of peripheral blood. The receptor's source is a woman in her fifties or sixties with active or convalescent COVID-19. The chain links TRBV5-1 to TRBJ2-5, with a tentative D call TRBD1 (6 bases). The CDR3 here is CASSVTGAQETQYF. As DNA, the CDR3 is TGCGCCAGCAGCGTGACAGGCGCTCAAGAGACCCAGTACTTC.